These 19 T cell receptor beta chains originate from one sample sequenced in a study of cytomegalovirus exposure and HLA in healthy donors. Here immunoSEQ multiplex PCR was the method, and the copy in TCRdb shows in-frame clones only, minus some. The top ten clones hold 0.67% of a sample with 98,000 or so clones, nearly 97% of them seen once. The material sequenced was PBMCs. Receptors were obtained from a woman aged 18-29 years in good health and CMV-seronegative.

CDR3: CATNERGLRNEQFF. The CDR3 coding sequence is TGTGCCACCAATGAGCGGGGTCTCAGAAATGAGCAGTTCTTC. The chain recombines TRBV19 with TRBJ2-1; 7 bases map to TRBD2. CDR1 LNHDA and CDR2 SQIVND come from the germline V gene (reference sequence). CDR3 length: 14 amino acids. Germline trimming cut 10 bases from V and 7 bases from J; bases unmatched to any gene: 13.

The chain uses TRBV7-2 and TRBJ2-1, with 9 positions matching TRBD2. V dropped 5 bases and J dropped 9; count of bases not matched to a gene: 14. Germline CDR1 reads SGHTA; CDR2 reads FQGNSA. The CDR3 covers 16 residues. The CDR3 coding sequence is TGTGCCAGCAGCGTAGATGCGGGGGGGCGGGTGGTTGAGCAGTTCTTC. This gives the protein CASSVDAGGRVVEQFF.

The gene calls are TRBV19 and TRBJ1-1, with TRBD1 identical over 8 bases. The CDR3 contains 14 residues. Unmatched junction bases numbered 12, after V lost 7 bases and J lost 8 bases. CDR1 and CDR2 (germline): LNHDA, SQIVND (reference sequence). CDR3 sequence: CASTLGTGLTEAFF. CDR3 coding DNA: TGTGCCAGTACCCTTGGGACAGGTCTAACCGAAGCTTTCTTT.

V is TRBV28 and J is TRBJ2-3, with 8 bases identical to TRBD2. The CDR3 has 15 residues. The J segment lost 4 bases and the V segment lost 8 bases, leaving 11 bases of the junction unmatched. Germline V gene sequence: CDR1 MDHEN, CDR2 SYDVKM. The CDR3, as DNA: TGTGCCAGCGAGGCGGGGGGCTTAGGGGCAGATACGCAGTATTTT. Encoded protein: CASEAGGLGADTQYF.

This chain uses TRBV7-9 with TRBJ2-4, with 12 bases matching TRBD1. The CDR3 sequence is 16 residues long. The ends lost 5 bases at V and 12 bases at J; junction bases unmatched: 14. Germline V CDR1 and CDR2: SEHNR, FQNEAQ (reference sequence). CDR3 region: CASSVPLTGTGGDQYF. CDR3 coding DNA: TGTGCCAGCAGCGTGCCATTAACCGGGACAGGGGGCGATCAGTACTTC.

This chain links TRBV12-5 with TRBJ1-6; D unresolved. Per germline, CDR1 LGHNT and CDR2 FRNRAP. The CDR3 extends over 17 amino acids. Deletions cut 0 bases from V and 9 bases from J, with 18 bases between. The CDR3 nucleotides are TGTGCTAGTGGTTTGGTACTATCCCATCCTATAGGTTCACCCCTCCACTTT. It codes for CASGLVLSHPIGSPLHF.

This chain links TRBV9 with TRBJ1-1; 8 nucleotides align to TRBD1. The CDR3 consists of 14 residues. Looked up from germline, CDR1 is SGDLS and CDR2 is YYNGEE. The trim removed 4 bases at V and 4 bases at J, leaving 6 bases unmatched. CDR3 in amino acids: CASSTITGGTEAFF. The CDR3 nucleotides read TGTGCCAGCAGCACAATTACAGGGGGCACTGAAGCTTTCTTT.

The chain links TRBV5-1 to TRBJ2-1, with 8 bases fitting TRBD2. The junction had 7 bases not matched to a gene; V was cut back by 2 bases and J by 9 bases. Germline V lookup: CDR1 SGHRS, CDR2 YFSETQ. The CDR3 contains 14 residues. CDR3 sequence: CASSFGGAVPEQFF. The CDR3 DNA is TGCGCCAGCAGCTTCGGGGGGGCCGTACCTGAGCAGTTCTTC.

The chain recombines TRBV7-6 with TRBJ2-5; D perhaps matches TRBD2 (7 bases). CDR1 is SGHVS and CDR2 is FNYEAQ in the germline V gene. The CDR3 runs 14 residues. The germline V and J ends were trimmed by 4 bases and 5 bases, with 14 bases remaining between them. The CDR3: CASSSGGPGETQYF. The CDR3 coding sequence is TGTGCCAGCAGCTCCGGGGGGCCAGGGGAGACCCAGTACTTC.

V usage is TRBV10-3 and J usage is TRBJ2-7, with D perhaps TRBD1 (5 bases). Trimming removed 10 bases at V and 3 bases at J, with 16 bases between. This CDR3 contains 13 residues. Looked up from germline, CDR1 is ENHRY and CDR2 is SYGVKD. CDR3 sequence reads: CASTAETDYEQYF. The CDR3, as DNA: TGTGCCAGCACGGCAGAGACAGACTACGAGCAGTACTTC.

This sequence joins TRBV7-2 and TRBJ2-1; TRBD2 agrees at 8 bases. Germline V lookup: CDR1 SGHTA, CDR2 FQGNSA. This CDR3 region has 14 residues. Trimming at V came to 2 bases and at J to 10 bases, leaving 7 bases not matched to a gene. CDR3 loop: CASSLSGLAQEQFF. DNA of the CDR3: TGTGCCAGCAGCTTATCTGGACTAGCCCAAGAGCAGTTCTTC.

The chain employs TRBV7-9 and TRBJ1-1; 8 bases are shared with TRBD1. The trim removed 5 bases at V and 7 bases at J, leaving 9 bases unmatched. Germline CDR1 SEHNR, CDR2 FQNEAQ (reference sequence). This CDR3 spans 14 amino acids. The CDR3 DNA reads as TGTGCCAGCAGCCGCTGGGACAGGCTCTATGAAGCTTTCTTT. This translates into CASSRWDRLYEAFF.

The chain carries TRBV5-4 and TRBJ1-4, with D unclear. V shed 2 bases and J shed 1 base, with 9 bases lying between them. This CDR3 spans 15 amino acids. Germline values: CDR1 SGHNT, CDR2 YYREEE (reference sequence). CDR3 in amino acids: CASSFSGRTNEKLFF. The CDR3 nucleotides read TGTGCCAGCAGCTTTAGTGGGCGAACTAATGAAAAACTGTTTTTT.

The chain carries TRBV25-1 and TRBJ1-2, with D possibly being TRBD1 (6 bases). V was shortened by 8 bases and J by 1 base, with 8 bases between the two germline ends. This CDR3 has 12 residues. Germline-derived CDR1 and CDR2 are MGHDK and SYGVNS. CDR3 DNA sequence: TGTGCCAGCGCGGACAGTAACTATGGCTACACCTTC. It codes for CASADSNYGYTF.

This chain uses TRBV4-1 with TRBJ2-2, with 11 positions matching TRBD2. The germline V gene has CDR1 MGHRA and CDR2 YSYEKL. After removal of 4 bases from V and 6 bases from J, the junction contained 10 bases not matched to a gene. This CDR3 contains 17 residues. DNA of the CDR3: TGCGCCAGCAGCCCTAGTAACCTAGCGGGGGGCTCCGGGGAGCTGTTTTTT. Protein product: CASSPSNLAGGSGELFF.

The rearrangement uses TRBV4-1 and TRBJ2-3; no definite D call. V lost 5 bases, J lost 8 bases, and 8 bases lay in between. The germline gives CDR1 MGHRA, CDR2 YSYEKL. CDR3 length: 11 residues. CDR3 sequence reads: CASSGTGTQYF. The CDR3, as DNA: TGCGCCAGCAGCGGTACGGGTACGCAGTATTTT.

The chain joins TRBV14 to TRBJ1-1, with TRBD1 matching 7 bases. From germline, CDR1 is SGHDN and CDR2 FVKESK. J was trimmed by 3 bases and V by 4 bases; bases with no gene match: 2. CDR3 length: 13 residues. CDR3 nucleotides: TGTGCCAGCAGCCTCGGGACAGACACTGAAGCTTTCTTT. Protein product: CASSLGTDTEAFF.

The chain employs TRBV7-9 and TRBJ2-3; D is perhaps TRBD2 (7 bases). Germline V CDR1 and CDR2: SEHNR, FQNEAQ (reference sequence). The CDR3 spans 16 residues. V was cut by 5 bases and J by 4 bases, with 19 bases left in between. This chain's CDR3 is CASSPLRGASPDTQYF. The DNA for the CDR3 is TGTGCCAGCAGCCCCCTCCGGGGGGCGAGCCCAGATACGCAGTATTTT.

The chain joins TRBV7-3 to TRBJ2-5; D is possibly TRBD2 (6 bases). The V end was cut by 4 bases, the J end by 5 bases, with 11 bases between. The CDR3 runs 13 residues. Germline-derived CDR1 and CDR2 are SGHTA and FQGTGA. The CDR3 loop is CASSSSDGETQYF. Here the CDR3 DNA reads TGTGCCAGCAGCTCTAGCGACGGGGAGACCCAGTACTTC.